The TCR beta chain described here comes from a study of cytotoxic CD8 clonotypes in ibrutinib-treated CLL. This clone turned up a few times. The data were produced by immunoSEQ multiplex PCR, yet TCRdb's version contains in-frame clones alone and is incomplete. The data show approximately 210,000 clones, around 72% seen once. Trimming pared 4 bases from V and 3 bases from J, leaving 4 bases between. Germline CDR1 and CDR2: SNHLY and FYNNEI. The CDR3 has 11 amino acids. This sequence was found in a human donor with chronic lymphocytic leukemia. The chain combines TRBV2 with TRBJ2-7, with D unclear. Sequenced material: PBMCs, taken after 24 months of ibrutinib treatment. CDR3 sequence (DNA): TGTGCCAGCAGTGCTTACTACGAGCAGTACTTC. Translated, it gives CASSAYYEQYF.